These 11 T cell receptor beta chains originate from one sample sequenced in a study of cytomegalovirus exposure and HLA in healthy donors. The study ran its PCR with 60 Vbeta and 13 Jbeta primers. Profiling relied on immunoSEQ multiplex PCR, and the TCRdb table lists in-frame clones only, not all of them. The profile covers around 110,000 clones, with under 70% appearing a single time and approximately 1.4% taken by the ten largest. The sample was PBMCs. The source of these receptors is a young man in good health and CMV-seronegative.

The rearrangement links TRBV5-6 to TRBJ1-1; 10 nucleotides agree with TRBD1. The V gene's germline CDR1 is SGHDT and CDR2 YYEEEE. The CDR3 has 16 residues. V was clipped by 2 bases and J by 1 base; unmatched bases: 5. In DNA, the CDR3 is TGTGCCAGCAGCTTCGGGACAGGGGAGGGGAACACTGAAGCTTTCTTT. It translates to CASSFGTGEGNTEAFF.

The rearrangement links TRBV11-3 to TRBJ2-7, with 12 bases fitting TRBD1. The V gene's germline CDR1 is SGHNT and CDR2 YENEEA. V gave up 5 bases and J gave up 2 bases; unmatched junction bases: 13. This CDR3 region has 18 residues. The CDR3 protein is CASSNRRRDRGHPYEQYF. DNA for the CDR3: TGTGCCAGCAGCAATCGGCGCCGGGACAGGGGGCATCCCTACGAGCAGTACTTC.

The chain has TRBV7-2 and TRBJ2-1; 9 bases fit TRBD1. This CDR3 is built from 13 residues. From germline, CDR1 is SGHTA and CDR2 FQGNSA. V was clipped by 5 bases and J by 14 bases; unmatched bases: 10. In DNA, the CDR3 is TGTGCCAGCAGCCTGGGGGGACAGGGTGTGAAGTTCTTC. This sequence encodes CASSLGGQGVKFF.

The V and J genes are TRBV7-8 and TRBJ2-7, with D perhaps TRBD2 (5 bases). Trimming took off 5 bases at V and 0 bases at J, with 11 bases between the two ends. The CDR3 spans 14 residues. Germline CDR1 SGHVS, CDR2 FQNEAQ. The CDR3 nucleotides are TGTGCCAGCAGCGTAACCGGGAACTCCTACGAGCAGTACTTC. It codes for CASSVTGNSYEQYF. Drawing the rest from reference TRBV7-8 and TRBJ2-7, the complete variable domain is GAGVSQSPRYKVAKRGQDVALRCDPISGHVSLFWYQQALGQGPEFLTYFQNEAQLDKSGLPSDRFFAERPEGSVSTLKIQRTQQEDSAVYLCASSVTGNSYEQYFGPGTRLTVT.

This clone was detected only a few times. V gene TRBV13 combines with J gene TRBJ2-7; TRBD2 aligns across 7 bases. V dropped 9 bases and J dropped 2; count of bases not matched to a gene: 10. This CDR3 spans 14 amino acids. Germline V CDR1 and CDR2: PRHDT, FYEKMQ (reference sequence). Here the CDR3 reads CASAKREKPYEQYF. The CDR3 coding sequence is TGTGCCAGTGCAAAGCGGGAAAAGCCCTACGAGCAGTACTTC.

V gene TRBV30 combines with J gene TRBJ1-4; a possible D gene is TRBD1 (5 bases). Trimming took off 0 bases at V and 8 bases at J, with 10 bases between the two ends. The CDR3 loop spans 13 amino acids. Germline CDR1 reads GTSNPN; CDR2 reads SVGIG (reference sequence). CDR3 DNA: TGTGCCTGGAGTGTGCAGGGACTCGAAAAACTGTTTTTT. Its translation is CAWSVQGLEKLFF.

The V gene is TRBV23-1, the J gene TRBJ2-5; D might be TRBD2 (6 bases). TRBV23-1 is an open reading frame whose function is uncertain. V dropped 4 bases and J dropped 0 bases, with 21 bases sitting between them. The CDR3 has 18 amino acids. The CDR3 loop is CASSPPPTGGTYQETQYF. In nucleotides, the CDR3 is TGCGCCAGCAGTCCGCCCCCCACGGGCGGGACGTACCAAGAGACCCAGTACTTC.

The chain couples TRBV5-1 to TRBJ2-7; 9 bases match TRBD1. Germline trimming cut 0 bases from V and 4 bases from J; bases unmatched to any gene: 8. The length of the CDR3 is 16 residues. Germline lookup yields CDR1 SGHRS and CDR2 YFSETQ. The CDR3 DNA follows: TGCGCCAGCAGCTTGGGGGACAGGGAATTGAGGTACGAGCAGTACTTC. It translates to CASSLGDRELRYEQYF.

In this sample, this clone turned up once. The genes are TRBV18 and TRBJ2-6, with TRBD2 as a possible D gene (6 bases). The CDR3 spans 18 residues. The germline CDR1 and CDR2 sequences are KGHSH and LQKENI. Trimming took off 4 bases at V and 2 bases at J, with 18 bases between the two ends. The CDR3 DNA is TGTGCCAGCTCACGGGGCGGGGCAGAACGACCTGGGGCCAACGTCCTGACTTTC. Translation gives CASSRGGAERPGANVLTF.

The chain couples TRBV7-8 to TRBJ2-3, with 14 bases lining up with TRBD2. The germline V gene has CDR1 SGHVS and CDR2 FQNEAQ. This CDR3 contains 16 residues. Germline trimming cut 4 bases from V and 5 bases from J; bases unmatched to any gene: 5. The CDR3 nucleotides are TGTGCCAGCAGCTCGGGACTAGCGGGAGTCGGAGATACGCAGTATTTT. It codes for CASSSGLAGVGDTQYF.

This chain joins TRBV6-5 and TRBJ1-2; the match to TRBD1 covers 12 bases. The germline V gene encodes CDR1 MNHEY and CDR2 SVGAGI. CDR3 length: 15 residues. V shed 2 bases, J shed 4 bases, and the junction held 2 bases outside the gene matches. The CDR3 spells CASSYRDRGLYGYTF. In DNA, the CDR3 is TGTGCCAGCAGTTACCGGGACAGGGGGCTCTATGGCTACACCTTC.